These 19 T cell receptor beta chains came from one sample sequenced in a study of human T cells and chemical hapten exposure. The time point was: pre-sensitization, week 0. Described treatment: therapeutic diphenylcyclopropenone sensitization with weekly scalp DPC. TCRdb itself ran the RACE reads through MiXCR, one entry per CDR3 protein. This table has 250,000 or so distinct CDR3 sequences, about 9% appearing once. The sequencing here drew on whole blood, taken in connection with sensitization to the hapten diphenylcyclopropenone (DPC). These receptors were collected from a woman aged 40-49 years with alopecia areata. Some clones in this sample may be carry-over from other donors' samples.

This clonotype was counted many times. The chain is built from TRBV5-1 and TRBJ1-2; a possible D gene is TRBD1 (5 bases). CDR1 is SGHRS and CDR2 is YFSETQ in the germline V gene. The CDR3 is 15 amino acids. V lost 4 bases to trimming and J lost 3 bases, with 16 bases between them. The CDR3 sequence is CASSPGDGTYYGYTF. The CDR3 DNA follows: TGCGCCAGCAGCCCGGGGGATGGGACCTACTATGGCTACACCTTC.

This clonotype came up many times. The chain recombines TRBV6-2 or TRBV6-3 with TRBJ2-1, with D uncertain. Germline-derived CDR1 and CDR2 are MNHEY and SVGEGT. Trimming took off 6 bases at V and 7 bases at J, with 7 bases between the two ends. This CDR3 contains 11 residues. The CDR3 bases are TGTGCCAGCAGCCGACTTAATGAGCAGTTCTTC. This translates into CASSRLNEQFF.

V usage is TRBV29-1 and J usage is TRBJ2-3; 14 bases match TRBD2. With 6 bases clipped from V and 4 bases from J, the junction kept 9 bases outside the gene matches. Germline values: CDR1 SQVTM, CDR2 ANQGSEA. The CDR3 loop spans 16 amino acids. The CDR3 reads CSVGGLAGVRADTQYF. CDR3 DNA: TGCAGCGTGGGGGGACTAGCGGGAGTTCGCGCAGATACGCAGTATTTT.

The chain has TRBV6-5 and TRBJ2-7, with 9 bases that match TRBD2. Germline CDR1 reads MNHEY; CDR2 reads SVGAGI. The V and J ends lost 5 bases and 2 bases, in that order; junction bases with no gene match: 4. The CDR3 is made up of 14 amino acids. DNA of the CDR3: TGTGCCAGCAGTCGACCTAGCGGGACCTACGAGCAGTACTTC. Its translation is CASSRPSGTYEQYF.

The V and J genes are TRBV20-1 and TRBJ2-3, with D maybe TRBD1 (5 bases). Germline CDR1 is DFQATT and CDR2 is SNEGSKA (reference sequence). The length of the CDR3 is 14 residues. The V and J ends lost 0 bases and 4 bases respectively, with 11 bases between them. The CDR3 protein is CSARDAGSADTQYF. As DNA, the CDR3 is TGCAGTGCTAGAGATGCAGGGTCCGCAGATACGCAGTATTTT.

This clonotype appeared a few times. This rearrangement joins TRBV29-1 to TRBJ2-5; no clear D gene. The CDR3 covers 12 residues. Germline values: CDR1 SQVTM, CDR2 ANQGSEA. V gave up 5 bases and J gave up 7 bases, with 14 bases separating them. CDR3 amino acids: CSVRAPRGTQYF. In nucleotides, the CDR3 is TGCAGCGTTCGAGCACCTCGAGGGACCCAGTACTTC.

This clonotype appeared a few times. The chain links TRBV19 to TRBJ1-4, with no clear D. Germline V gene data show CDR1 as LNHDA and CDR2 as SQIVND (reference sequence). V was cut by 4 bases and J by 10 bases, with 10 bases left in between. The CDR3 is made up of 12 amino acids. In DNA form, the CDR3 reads TGTGCCAGTAGTACCCCCGGTGGAAAACTGTTTTTT. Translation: CASSTPGGKLFF.

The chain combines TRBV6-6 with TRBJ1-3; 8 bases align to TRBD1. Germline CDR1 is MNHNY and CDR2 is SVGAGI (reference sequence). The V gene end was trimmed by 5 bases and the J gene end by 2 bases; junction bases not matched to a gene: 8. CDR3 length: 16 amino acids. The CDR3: CASSTRDRPTGNTIYF. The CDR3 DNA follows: TGTGCCAGCAGTACTCGGGACAGGCCTACTGGAAACACCATATATTTT.

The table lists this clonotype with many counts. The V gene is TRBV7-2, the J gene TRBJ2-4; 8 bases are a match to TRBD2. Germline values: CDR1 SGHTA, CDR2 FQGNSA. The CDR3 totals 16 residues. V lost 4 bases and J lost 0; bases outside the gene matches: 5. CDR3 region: CASSSVAGLAKNIQYF. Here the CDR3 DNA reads TGTGCCAGCAGCTCCGTAGCGGGGCTAGCCAAAAACATTCAGTACTTC.

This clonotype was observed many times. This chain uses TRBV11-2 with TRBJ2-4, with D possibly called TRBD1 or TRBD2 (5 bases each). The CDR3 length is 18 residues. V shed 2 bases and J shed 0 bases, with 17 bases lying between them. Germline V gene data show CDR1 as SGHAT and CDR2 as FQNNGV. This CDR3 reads CASSLLGPRTLAKNIQYF. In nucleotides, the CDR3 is TGTGCCAGCAGCTTACTGGGACCACGTACCTTAGCCAAAAACATTCAGTACTTC. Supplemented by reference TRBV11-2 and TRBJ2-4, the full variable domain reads EAGVAQSPRYKIIEKRQSVAFWCNPISGHATLYWYQQILGQGPKLLIQFQNNGVVDDSQLPKDRFSAERLKGVDSTLKIQPAKLEDSAVYLCASSLLGPRTLAKNIQYFGAGTRLSVL.

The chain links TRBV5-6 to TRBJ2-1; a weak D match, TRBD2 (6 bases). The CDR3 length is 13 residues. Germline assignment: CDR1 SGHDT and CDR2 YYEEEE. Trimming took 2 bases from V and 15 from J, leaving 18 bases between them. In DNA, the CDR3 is TGTGCCAGCAGCTTAGGGGAGGCGCGGATTCCGTTCTTC. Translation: CASSLGEARIPFF.

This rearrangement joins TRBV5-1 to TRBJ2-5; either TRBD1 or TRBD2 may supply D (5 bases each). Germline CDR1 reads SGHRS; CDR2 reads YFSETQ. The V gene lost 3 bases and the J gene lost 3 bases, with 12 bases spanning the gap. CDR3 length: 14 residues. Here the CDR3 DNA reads TGCGCCAGCAGCTGGGGCAGCGGCGAAGAGACCCAGTACTTC. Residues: CASSWGSGEETQYF.

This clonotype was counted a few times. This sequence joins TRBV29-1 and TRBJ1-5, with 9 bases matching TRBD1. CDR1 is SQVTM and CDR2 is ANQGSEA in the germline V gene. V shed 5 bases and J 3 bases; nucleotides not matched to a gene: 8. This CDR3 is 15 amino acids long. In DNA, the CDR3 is TGCAGCGTTAGAGCGGGACAGGGTTTCAATCAGCCCCAGCATTTT. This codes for CSVRAGQGFNQPQHF.

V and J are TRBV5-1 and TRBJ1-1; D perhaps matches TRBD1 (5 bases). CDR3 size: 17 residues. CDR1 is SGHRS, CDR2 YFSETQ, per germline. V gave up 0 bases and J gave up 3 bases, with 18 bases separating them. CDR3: CASSLEGRVGHDTEAFF. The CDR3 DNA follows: TGCGCCAGCAGCTTGGAGGGCAGGGTCGGCCACGACACTGAAGCTTTCTTT.

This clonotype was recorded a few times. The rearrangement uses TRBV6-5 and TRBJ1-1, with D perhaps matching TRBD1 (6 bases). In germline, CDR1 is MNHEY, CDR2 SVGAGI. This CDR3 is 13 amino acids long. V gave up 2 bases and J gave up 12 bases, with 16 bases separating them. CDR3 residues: CASSYTGARQTFF. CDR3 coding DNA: TGTGCCAGCAGTTACACGGGGGCGCGACAAACTTTCTTT.

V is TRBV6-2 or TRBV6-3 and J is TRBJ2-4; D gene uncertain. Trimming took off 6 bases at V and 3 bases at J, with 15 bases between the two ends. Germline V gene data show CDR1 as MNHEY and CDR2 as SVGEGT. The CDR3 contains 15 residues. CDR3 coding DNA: TGTGCCAGCAGGCCCCTAAGGGAAAACAAAAACATTCAGTACTTC. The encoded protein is CASRPLRENKNIQYF.

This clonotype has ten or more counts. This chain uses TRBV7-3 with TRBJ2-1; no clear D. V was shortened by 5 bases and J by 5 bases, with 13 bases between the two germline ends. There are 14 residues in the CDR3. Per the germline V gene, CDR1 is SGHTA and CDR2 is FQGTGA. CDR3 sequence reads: CASSNSRDHNEQFF. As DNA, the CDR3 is TGTGCCAGCAGCAACTCGCGAGACCACAATGAGCAGTTCTTC.

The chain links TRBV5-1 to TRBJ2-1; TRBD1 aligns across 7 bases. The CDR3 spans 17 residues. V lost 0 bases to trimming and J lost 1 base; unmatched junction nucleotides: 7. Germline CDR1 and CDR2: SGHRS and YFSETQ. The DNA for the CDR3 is TGCGCCAGCAGCTTGGCCTGGCGACAGGGATCCTACAATGAGCAGTTCTTC. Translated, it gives CASSLAWRQGSYNEQFF.

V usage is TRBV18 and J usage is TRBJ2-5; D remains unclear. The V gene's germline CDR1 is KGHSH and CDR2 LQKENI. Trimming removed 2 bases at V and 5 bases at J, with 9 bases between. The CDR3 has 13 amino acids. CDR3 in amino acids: CASSPSRDETQYF. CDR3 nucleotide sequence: TGTGCCAGCTCACCATCTAGGGATGAGACCCAGTACTTC.